The 8 T cell receptor beta chains in this list originate from one sample, sequenced in a study of blood T cells in healthy people across ages. Sample-barcoded 5' priming and a J-beta primer mix drove a second PCR of roughly 6 to 12 cycles. TCRdb itself ran the 5' RACE reads through MiXCR, one entry per CDR3 protein. This sample has about 1 million distinct CDR3 sequences; 40% to 45% occur once, and the top ten carry over 15%. Sequencing input: blood. These receptors all stem from a woman in her fifties or sixties in good health.

The table lists this clonotype with a few counts. This chain links TRBV20-1 with TRBJ2-1, with D maybe TRBD2 (5 bases). The CDR3 length is 13 residues. V was trimmed by 0 bases and J by 4 bases, leaving 7 bases between them. Germline V lookup: CDR1 DFQATT, CDR2 SNEGSKA (reference sequence). CDR3 nucleotide sequence: TGCAGTGCTAGAGACGGACTGTACAATGAGCAGTTCTTC. This encodes CSARDGLYNEQFF.

The gene calls are TRBV12-3 or TRBV12-4 and TRBJ2-3; TRBD2 matches at 9 bases. V shed 3 bases and J 2 bases; nucleotides not matched to a gene: 9. The CDR3 has 17 amino acids. For the CDR3, the DNA is TGTGCCAGCAGTTTTGGGCCTAGCGGGATTAACACAGATACGCAGTATTTT. Protein product: CASSFGPSGINTDTQYF.

This clonotype has just a few counts. This chain joins TRBV25-1 and TRBJ2-7; 9 bases line up with TRBD2. The junction had 5 bases not matched to a gene; V was cut back by 3 bases and J by 2 bases. The CDR3 runs to 15 residues. Germline V CDR1 and CDR2: MGHDK, SYGVNS. CDR3 residues: CASSDVAGAAYEQYF. Here the CDR3 DNA reads TGTGCCAGCAGTGACGTAGCGGGAGCTGCCTACGAGCAGTACTTC.

V and J are TRBV20-1 and TRBJ2-7, with TRBD2 matching over 14 bases. From germline, CDR1 is DFQATT and CDR2 SNEGSKA (reference sequence). The V segment lost 6 bases and the J segment 8 bases; nucleotides outside the gene matches: 9. This CDR3 is 14 amino acids long. CDR3 coding DNA: TGCAGTGCCCCTAGGGGACTAGCGGGAGTACAGCAGTACTTC. It translates to CSAPRGLAGVQQYF.

This clonotype has just a few counts. J is TRBJ1-2 and V is TRBV4-2, with TRBD1 as a possible D gene (6 bases). This CDR3 is built from 15 residues. Trimming cost V 0 bases and J 5 bases, with 13 bases left between them. Per the germline V gene, CDR1 is LGHNA and CDR2 is YNFKEQ. CDR3 nucleotides: TGTGCCAGCAGCCAAGAACCGGGGGCTGGATATGGCTACACCTTC. This translates into CASSQEPGAGYGYTF.

The chain employs TRBV4-1 and TRBJ2-7, with TRBD2 identical over 12 bases. Germline V CDR1 and CDR2: MGHRA, YSYEKL. The CDR3 sequence is 20 residues long. V lost 0 bases to trimming and J lost 0 bases; unmatched junction nucleotides: 12. CDR3 bases: TGCGCCAGCAGCCAAGAAGTCCTGGCAGCGACTAGCGGGAGCTCCTACGAGCAGTACTTC. Translation gives CASSQEVLAATSGSSYEQYF.

The V call is TRBV20-1, the J call TRBJ2-5, with D tentatively TRBD1 or TRBD2 (5 bases each). The CDR3 loop spans 13 amino acids. Germline CDR1 is DFQATT and CDR2 is SNEGSKA (reference sequence). V was pared by 2 bases and J by 11 bases, with 18 bases between. CDR3 DNA sequence: TGCAGTGCTAGAAAGACGGTCTTGGGGGAGCAGTACTTC. It codes for CSARKTVLGEQYF.

The chain combines TRBV18 with TRBJ2-7; weak D call: TRBD2 (6 bases). The V end lost 2 bases, the J end lost 4 bases, and 12 bases lay between the germline ends. Germline CDR1 reads KGHSH; CDR2 reads LQKENI. This CDR3 has 14 residues. CDR3 coding DNA: TGTGCCAGCTCACCATTGTCGGGAGATTACGAGCAGTACTTC. It encodes CASSPLSGDYEQYF.